This T cell receptor (beta chain) came from a study of T cells after yellow fever vaccination. Study findings and constraints: Weaker, the secondary response peaked sooner, at day 5 versus 15.

This clonotype was counted ten times or more. Its target is not known. A process of 5'RACE template switching, which added a universal primer site and UMIs, was used to make TCR cDNA. TCRdb analysed the 5' RACE reads with MiXCR anew, one entry per CDR3 protein. The sample lists 110,000 to 150,000 distinct CDR3 sequences, under 8% occurring once. Trimming shortened V by 6 bases and J by 2 bases, and 10 bases separated the two germline ends. This CDR3 region has 13 residues. The receptor comes from a man aged 25-45 years who received the YFV17D yellow fever vaccine. Sample: CD4+ T cells sorted from PBMCs, taken 10 days after the yellow fever booster vaccination. V usage is TRBV12-3 or TRBV12-4 and J usage is TRBJ2-5, with D possibly matching TRBD2 (5 bases). The CDR3 DNA follows: TGTGCCAGCAGGGACCGACTACAAGAGACCCAGTACTTC. Protein sequence: CASRDRLQETQYF.